This TCR beta chain was identified in a study of blood T cells in healthy people across ages. Study-level results: Diversity estimated from one million T cells was considered an underestimate.

On this clonotype: Its cognate antigen is unknown.

The CDR3 length is 14 residues. Germline CDR1 and CDR2: SQVTM and ANQGSEA. Trimming cost V 4 bases and J 2 bases, with 12 bases left between them. Combining a sample-barcoded 5' primer with a J-beta primer mix, a second PCR ran for roughly 6 to 12 cycles. From the 5' RACE reads, TCRdb called clonotypes with MiXCR, one entry per CDR3 protein. The sample has fewer than 900,000 distinct CDR3 sequences, about 40% seen once; the top ten hold under 25%. The sequence derives from a woman aged 60-75 years in good health. The rearrangement uses TRBV29-1 and TRBJ1-5; a possible D gene is TRBD1 (6 bases). Sequenced input: blood. The CDR3 protein is CSVAGGQGNQPQHF. As DNA, the CDR3 is TGCAGCGTTGCGGGGGGGCAGGGCAATCAGCCCCAGCATTTT.